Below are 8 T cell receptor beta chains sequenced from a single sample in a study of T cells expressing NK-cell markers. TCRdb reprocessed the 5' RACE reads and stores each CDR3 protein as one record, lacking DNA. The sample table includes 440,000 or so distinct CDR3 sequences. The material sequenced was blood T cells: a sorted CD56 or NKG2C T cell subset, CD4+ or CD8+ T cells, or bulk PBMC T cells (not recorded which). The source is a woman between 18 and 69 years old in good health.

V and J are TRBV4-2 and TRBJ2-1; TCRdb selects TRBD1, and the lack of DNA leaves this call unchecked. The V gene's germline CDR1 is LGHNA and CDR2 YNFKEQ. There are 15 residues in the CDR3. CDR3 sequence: CASSQDSGDYNEQFF.

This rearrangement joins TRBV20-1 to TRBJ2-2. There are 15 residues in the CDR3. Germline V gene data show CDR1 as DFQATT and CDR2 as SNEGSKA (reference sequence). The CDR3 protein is CSARDQKPNTGELFF.

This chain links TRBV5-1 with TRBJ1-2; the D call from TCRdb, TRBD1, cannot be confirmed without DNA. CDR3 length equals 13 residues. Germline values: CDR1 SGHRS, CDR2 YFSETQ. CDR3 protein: CASGSRGESGYTF.

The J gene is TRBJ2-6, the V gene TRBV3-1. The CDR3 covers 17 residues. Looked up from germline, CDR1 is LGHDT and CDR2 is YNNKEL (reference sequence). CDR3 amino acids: CASSPLGQISGANVLTF. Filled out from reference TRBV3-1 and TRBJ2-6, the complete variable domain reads DTAVSQTPKYLVTQMGNDKSIKCEQNLGHDTMYWYKQDSKKFLKIMFSYNNKELIINETVPNRFSPKSPDKAHLNLHINSLELGDSAVYFCASSPLGQISGANVLTFGAGSRLTVL.

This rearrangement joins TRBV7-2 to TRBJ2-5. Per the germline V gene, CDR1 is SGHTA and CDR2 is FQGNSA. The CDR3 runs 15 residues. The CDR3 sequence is CASSLAGTYQETQYF.

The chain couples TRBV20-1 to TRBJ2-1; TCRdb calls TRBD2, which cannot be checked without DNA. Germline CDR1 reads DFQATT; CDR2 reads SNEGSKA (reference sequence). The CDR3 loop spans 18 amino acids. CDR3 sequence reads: CSARDEVAGISSYNEQFF.

CDR3 protein: CAWSATDRVPYEQYF. The rearrangement links TRBV30 to TRBJ2-7; as DNA is missing, the TRBD1 call by TCRdb cannot be tested. This CDR3 has 15 residues. The V gene's germline CDR1 is GTSNPN and CDR2 SVGIG (reference sequence).

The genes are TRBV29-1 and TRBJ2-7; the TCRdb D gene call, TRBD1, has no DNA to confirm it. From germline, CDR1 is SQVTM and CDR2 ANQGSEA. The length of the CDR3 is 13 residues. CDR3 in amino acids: CSVRDRKNYEQYF.